The entry below describes one T cell receptor (beta chain). This entry belongs to a study of shared T cell receptors in the human thymus. J lost 8 bases, V lost 2 bases, and 4 bases had no gene match. CDR1 GTSNPN and CDR2 SVGIG come from the germline V gene (reference sequence). There are 14 residues in the CDR3. The method was immunoSEQ multiplex PCR; TCRdb's version includes in-frame clones alone and lacks a portion of them. The repertoire consists of hundreds of thousands of clones, with around 93% occurring once and the leading ten covering around 0.018%. Input material: thymocytes. The receptor's source is a human donor. This chain connects TRBV30 to TRBJ1-6; TRBD1 matches at 9 bases. In nucleotides, the CDR3 is TGTGCCTGGAGTATGGGACAGGGTGATTCACCCCTCCACTTT. It encodes CAWSMGQGDSPLHF.